The 8 T cell receptor beta chains reported below all come from one sample, sequenced in a study of blood T cell repertoires in COVID-19. Data came from immunoSEQ multiplex PCR; TCRdb stores just in-frame clones and leaves some out. The table has approximately 40,000 clones, 87% seen once. Sequenced sample: peripheral blood. The receptors derive from a man between 60 and 75 years old with acute or convalescent COVID-19.

The chain links TRBV4-2 to TRBJ1-4; possibly TRBD1 for D (5 bases). Per the germline V gene, CDR1 is LGHNA and CDR2 is YNFKEQ. CDR3 length: 15 amino acids. The V end was cut by 0 bases, the J end by 7 bases, with 12 bases between. Written as DNA, the CDR3 is TGTGCCAGCAGCCAAGAAGACAGTGACGCTGAAAAACTGTTTTTT. Protein product: CASSQEDSDAEKLFF.

The V and J genes are TRBV29-1 and TRBJ2-5; possible D gene TRBD2, 5 bases. With 8 bases removed from V and 4 bases from J, the gap between germline ends came to 14 bases. The CDR3 is 12 residues long. The germline CDR1 and CDR2 sequences are SQVTM and ANQGSEA. As DNA, the CDR3 is TGCAGCACCGACGAGGGAGTAGAGACCCAGTACTTC. Translation: CSTDEGVETQYF.

The J gene is TRBJ2-1, the V gene TRBV3-1 (or the pseudogene TRBV3-2), with D perhaps matching TRBD2 (6 bases). This CDR3 contains 14 residues. Germline CDR1 reads LGHDT; CDR2 reads YNNKEL (reference sequence). The germline V and J ends were trimmed by 7 bases and 4 bases, with 14 bases remaining between them. The CDR3 DNA reads as TGTGCCAGCACCTTGAATAGCGGTTACAATGAGCAGTTCTTC. This sequence encodes CASTLNSGYNEQFF.

The chain uses TRBV10-3 and TRBJ1-2; 11 nucleotides align to TRBD1. V dropped 6 bases and J dropped 5; count of bases not matched to a gene: 8. From germline, CDR1 is ENHRY and CDR2 SYGVKD. The CDR3 is made up of 15 amino acids. The CDR3 sequence: CAIRGDRGDFYGYTF. The CDR3 nucleotides are TGTGCCATCAGAGGGGACAGGGGGGATTTTTATGGCTACACCTTC.

The J gene is TRBJ1-2, the V gene TRBV10-3; the D gene is possibly TRBD1 (5 bases). V shed 3 bases and J shed 8 bases, with 22 bases lying between them. Germline-derived CDR1 and CDR2 are ENHRY and SYGVKD. CDR3 length: 16 amino acids. As DNA, the CDR3 is TGTGCCATCAGTGATCTCGGGCGGGACGCACCGGGCGGCTACACCTTC. Amino acids: CAISDLGRDAPGGYTF.

V gene TRBV29-1 combines with J gene TRBJ2-3; 10 bases fit TRBD1. Trimming at V came to 6 bases and at J to 5 bases, leaving 8 bases not matched to a gene. This CDR3 has 14 amino acids. Germline V lookup: CDR1 SQVTM, CDR2 ANQGSEA. CDR3 loop: CSVGDRGRRDTQYF. In DNA form, the CDR3 reads TGCAGCGTCGGGGACAGGGGACGAAGAGATACGCAGTATTTT.

The CDR3 nucleotides are TGTGCCAGCAGCAAGGGACATTTTTCCTACGAGCAGTACTTC. Translated, it gives CASSKGHFSYEQYF. The V call is TRBV7-6, the J call TRBJ2-7, with D tentatively TRBD1 (6 bases). In germline, CDR1 is SGHVS, CDR2 FNYEAQ. CDR3 size: 14 residues. Trimming took 5 bases from V and 1 from J, leaving 12 bases between them.

The gene calls are TRBV5-1 and TRBJ1-5; unclear D gene. Trimming cost V 4 bases and J 1 base, with 12 bases left between them. The CDR3 is 15 residues long. The V gene's germline CDR1 is SGHRS and CDR2 YFSETQ. CDR3 sequence reads: CASSPLGISNQPQHF. CDR3 DNA: TGCGCCAGCAGCCCCCTCGGGATAAGCAATCAGCCCCAGCATTTT.